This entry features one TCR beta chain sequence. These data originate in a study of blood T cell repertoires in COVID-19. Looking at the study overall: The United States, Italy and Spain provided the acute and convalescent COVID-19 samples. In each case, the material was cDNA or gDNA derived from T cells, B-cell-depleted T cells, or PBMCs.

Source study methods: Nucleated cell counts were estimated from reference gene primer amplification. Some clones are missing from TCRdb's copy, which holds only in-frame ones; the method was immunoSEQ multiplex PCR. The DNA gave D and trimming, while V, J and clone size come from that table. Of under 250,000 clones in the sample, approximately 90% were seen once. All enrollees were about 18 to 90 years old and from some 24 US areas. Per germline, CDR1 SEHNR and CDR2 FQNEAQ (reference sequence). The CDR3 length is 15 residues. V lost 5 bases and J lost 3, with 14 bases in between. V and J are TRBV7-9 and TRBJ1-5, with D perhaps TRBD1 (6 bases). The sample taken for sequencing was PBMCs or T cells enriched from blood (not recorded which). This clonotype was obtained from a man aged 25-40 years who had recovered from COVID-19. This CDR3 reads CASSPNGQTNQPQHF. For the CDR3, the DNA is TGTGCCAGCAGCCCTAACGGACAGACCAATCAGCCCCAGCATTTT.